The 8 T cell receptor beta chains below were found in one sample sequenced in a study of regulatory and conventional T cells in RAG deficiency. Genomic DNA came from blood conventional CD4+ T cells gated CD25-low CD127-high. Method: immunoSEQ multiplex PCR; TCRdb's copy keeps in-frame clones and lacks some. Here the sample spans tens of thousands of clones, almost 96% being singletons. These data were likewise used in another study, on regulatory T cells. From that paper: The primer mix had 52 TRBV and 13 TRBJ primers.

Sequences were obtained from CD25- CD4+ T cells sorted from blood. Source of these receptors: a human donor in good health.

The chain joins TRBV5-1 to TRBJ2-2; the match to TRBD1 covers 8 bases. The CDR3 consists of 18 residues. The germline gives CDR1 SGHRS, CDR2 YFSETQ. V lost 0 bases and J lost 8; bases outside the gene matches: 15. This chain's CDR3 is CASSLALPGTGMQGELFF. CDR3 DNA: TGCGCCAGCAGCTTGGCCCTTCCGGGGACAGGCATGCAGGGGGAGCTGTTTTTT.

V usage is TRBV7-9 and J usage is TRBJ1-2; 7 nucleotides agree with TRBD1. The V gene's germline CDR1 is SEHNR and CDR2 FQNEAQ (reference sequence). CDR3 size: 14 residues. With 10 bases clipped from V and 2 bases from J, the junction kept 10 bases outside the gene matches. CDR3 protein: CATTGALDNYGYTF. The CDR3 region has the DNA TGTGCCACCACAGGGGCCCTTGACAACTATGGCTACACCTTC.

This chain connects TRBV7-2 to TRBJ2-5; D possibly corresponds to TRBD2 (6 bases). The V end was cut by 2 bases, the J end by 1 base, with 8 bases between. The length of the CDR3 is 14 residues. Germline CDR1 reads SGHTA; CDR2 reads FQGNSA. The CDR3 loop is CASSLQGGQETQYF. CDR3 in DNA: TGTGCCAGCAGCTTACAGGGAGGCCAAGAGACCCAGTACTTC.

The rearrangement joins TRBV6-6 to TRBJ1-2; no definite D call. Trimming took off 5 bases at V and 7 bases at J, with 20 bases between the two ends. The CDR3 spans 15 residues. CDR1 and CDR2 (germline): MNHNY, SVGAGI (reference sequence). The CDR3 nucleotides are TGTGCCAGCAGTGACATCGCGGGGAGCCCAAGTGGCTACACCTTC. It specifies CASSDIAGSPSGYTF.

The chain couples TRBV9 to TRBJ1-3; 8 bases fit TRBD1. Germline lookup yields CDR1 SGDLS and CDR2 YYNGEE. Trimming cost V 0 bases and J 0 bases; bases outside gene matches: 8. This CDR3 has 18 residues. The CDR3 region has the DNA TGTGCCAGCAGCGTAGAAACCGGACAGGGCTTCTCTGGAAACACCATATATTTT. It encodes CASSVETGQGFSGNTIYF. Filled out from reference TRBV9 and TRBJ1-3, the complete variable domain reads DSGVTQTPKHLITATGQRVTLRCSPRSGDLSVYWYQQSLDQGLQFLIQYYNGEERAKGNILERFSAQQFPDLHSELNLSSLELGDSALYFCASSVETGQGFSGNTIYFGEGSWLTVV.

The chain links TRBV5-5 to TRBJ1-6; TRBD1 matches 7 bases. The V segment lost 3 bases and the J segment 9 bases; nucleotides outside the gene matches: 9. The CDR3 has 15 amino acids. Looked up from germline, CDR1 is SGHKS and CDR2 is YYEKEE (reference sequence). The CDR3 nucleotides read TGTGCCAGCAGCTCCTTAGAGACAGGGAGTTCACCCCTCCACTTT. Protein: CASSSLETGSSPLHF.

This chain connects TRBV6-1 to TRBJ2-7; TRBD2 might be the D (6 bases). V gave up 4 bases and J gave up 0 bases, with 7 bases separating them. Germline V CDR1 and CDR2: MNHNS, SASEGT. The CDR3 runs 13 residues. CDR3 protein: CASSVRDSYEQYF. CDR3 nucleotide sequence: TGTGCCAGCAGTGTGCGGGACTCCTACGAGCAGTACTTC.

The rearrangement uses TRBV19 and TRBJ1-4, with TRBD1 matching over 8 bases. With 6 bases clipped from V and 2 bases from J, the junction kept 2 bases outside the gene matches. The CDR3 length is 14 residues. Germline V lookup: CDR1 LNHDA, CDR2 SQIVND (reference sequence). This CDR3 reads CASRDRATNEKLFF. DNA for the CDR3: TGTGCCAGTAGGGACAGGGCTACTAATGAAAAACTGTTTTTT.